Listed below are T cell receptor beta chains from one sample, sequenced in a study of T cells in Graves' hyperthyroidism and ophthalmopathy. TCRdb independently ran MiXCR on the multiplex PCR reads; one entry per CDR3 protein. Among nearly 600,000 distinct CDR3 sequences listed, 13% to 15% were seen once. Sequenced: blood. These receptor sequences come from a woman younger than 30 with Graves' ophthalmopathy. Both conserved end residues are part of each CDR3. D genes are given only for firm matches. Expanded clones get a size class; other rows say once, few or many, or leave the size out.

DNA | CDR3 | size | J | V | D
TGTGCCAGCAGTTACGATACAGGCTACTATGGCTACACCTTC | CASSYDTGYYGYTF | few | TRBJ1-2 | TRBV6-1 | -
TGCAGCGTCAGCAGGGGGATAGGCGAGACCCAGTACTTC | CSVSRGIGETQYF | few | TRBJ2-5 | TRBV29-1 | TRBD1
TGTGCCATCAGTGAGTCCGGGACAGGGGGCTACGAGCAGTACTTC | CAISESGTGGYEQYF | - | TRBJ2-7 | TRBV10-3 | TRBD1
TGTGCCAGCAGACTAGGCACTAGACTAGCGGATGCCTACAATGAGCAGTTCTTC | CASRLGTRLADAYNEQFF | many | TRBJ2-1 | TRBV2 | TRBD2
TGCAGTGCTCCCGGGACTTACACCGGGGAGCTGTTTTTT | CSAPGTYTGELFF | - | TRBJ2-2 | TRBV20-1 | -
TGTGCCTGGGGACTAGCGGGAGGACTGGGGCCGCAAGAGACCCAGTACTTC | CAWGLAGGLGPQETQYF | few | TRBJ2-5 | TRBV30 | TRBD2
TGTGCCAGCAGCCTGCATCCCGGAAACTATGGCTACACCTTC | CASSLHPGNYGYTF | many | TRBJ1-2 | TRBV3-1 | -
TGCAGTGCTCCCGAGAGGGAGGGCCAATGGACAGATACGCAGTATTTT | CSAPEREGQWTDTQYF | many | TRBJ2-3 | TRBV20-1 | TRBD2
TGTGCCAGCAGTTCGGGACAGGGGGCCGACTTCTATGGCTACACCTTC | CASSSGQGADFYGYTF | once | TRBJ1-2 | TRBV28 | TRBD1
TGTGCCAGCAACTTGGGGTCGGGAGGCTACAATGAGCAGTTCTTC | CASNLGSGGYNEQFF | many | TRBJ2-1 | TRBV5-6 | TRBD2
TGTGCCAGTAGTCCCCTTGGGTGGCAGGCCCGGGACACTGAAGCTTTCTTT | CASSPLGWQARDTEAFF | - | TRBJ1-1 | TRBV19 | -
TGTGCCAGCAGCCAGACAGGGGTCTCCTACGAGCAGTACTTC | CASSQTGVSYEQYF | many | TRBJ2-7 | TRBV2 | TRBD1
TGTGCCAGCAGCTCACCGAGACGAGGCGGTACGCAGTATTTT | CASSSPRRGGTQYF | many | TRBJ2-3 | TRBV11-2 | -
TGTGCCAGCAGCTCGACTAGCGGGAGGGCCCGCGAGCAGTACTTC | CASSSTSGRAREQYF | many | TRBJ2-7 | TRBV11-2 | TRBD2
TGTGCCAGCAAGAAATGGCCGGACAGATCCTACGAGCAGTACTTC | CASKKWPDRSYEQYF | many | TRBJ2-7 | TRBV12-3/TRBV12-4 | -
TGTGCCAGCAGCCAATACTTCGACTCGGGCCCAGATACGCAGTATTTT | CASSQYFDSGPDTQYF | many | TRBJ2-3 | TRBV14 | -
TGTGCCAGCAGTCTGGGACAGTCCACTGAAGCTTTCTTT | CASSLGQSTEAFF | - | TRBJ1-1 | TRBV27 | TRBD1
TGTGCCAGCAGCCCCCGGACGGAGGGGATGAACACTGAAGCTTTCTTT | CASSPRTEGMNTEAFF | few | TRBJ1-1 | TRBV13 | -
TGTGCCAGCCGGACTAGCGGGAGTTGGGGAGAGGGTACGCAGTATTTT | CASRTSGSWGEGTQYF | - | TRBJ2-3 | TRBV7-2 | TRBD2
TGCGCCAGCAGCTTAGACACGGGCGGGGAGCTGTTTTTT | CASSLDTGGELFF | - | TRBJ2-2 | TRBV5-1 | -
TGTGCCAGCAGTGGGGTCGGGGGAACAAACTACGAGCAGTACTTC | CASSGVGGTNYEQYF | many | TRBJ2-7 | TRBV28 | -
TGTGCCAGCAGCCTAATCGCCGGGACAGCGTACGAGCAGTACTTC | CASSLIAGTAYEQYF | many | TRBJ2-7 | TRBV7-8 | TRBD1
TGTGCCAGCAGCGCGAGGGACACCTATGGCTACACCTTC | CASSARDTYGYTF | many | TRBJ1-2 | TRBV7-2 | -
TGCGCCACAACACTTCAGGGGGCCTTCACAGATACGCAGTATTTT | CATTLQGAFTDTQYF | many | TRBJ2-3 | TRBV5-1 | TRBD1
TGTGCCAGCAGTGAACCCCCCGCGACAGGGAAGAACACTGAAGCTTTCTTT | CASSEPPATGKNTEAFF | - | TRBJ1-1 | TRBV2 | TRBD1
TGTGCCAGCAGCGCTAGCGGGAGGGGAGGGGTAAGCGAGCAGTACTTC | CASSASGRGGVSEQYF | - | TRBJ2-7 | TRBV9 | TRBD2
TGTGCCAGCAGCGTAGAGGACAGGGATCTAGCGGGAGGGCCCAATGAGCAGTTCTTC | CASSVEDRDLAGGPNEQFF | many | TRBJ2-1 | TRBV9 | TRBD2
TGTGCCAGCAGTTTATTTTACACTAGGGGCGGCACAGATACGCAGTATTTT | CASSLFYTRGGTDTQYF | many | TRBJ2-3 | TRBV12-3/TRBV12-4 | -
TGTGCCAGCAGCTTAGCTTGGGACAGGGGAAGTGATGAGCAGTTCTTC | CASSLAWDRGSDEQFF | many | TRBJ2-1 | TRBV7-2 | TRBD1
TGTGCCAGCAGTTCCCGACAGGTTGCAACTAATGAAAAACTGTTTTTT | CASSSRQVATNEKLFF | - | TRBJ1-4 | TRBV12-3/TRBV12-4 | -
TGTGCCAGCAGCTTGGGGTCGGCAGGGACCTATGGCTACACCTTC | CASSLGSAGTYGYTF | many | TRBJ1-2 | TRBV5-6 | -
TGTGCCACCCAGTTAGAAAGCACAGATACGCAGTATTTT | CATQLESTDTQYF | many | TRBJ2-3 | TRBV6-1 | -
TGTGCCACCAGTGATTTAACGGGACAGGATGGGGCAAACAATGAGCAGTTCTTC | CATSDLTGQDGANNEQFF | many | TRBJ2-1 | TRBV24-1 | TRBD1